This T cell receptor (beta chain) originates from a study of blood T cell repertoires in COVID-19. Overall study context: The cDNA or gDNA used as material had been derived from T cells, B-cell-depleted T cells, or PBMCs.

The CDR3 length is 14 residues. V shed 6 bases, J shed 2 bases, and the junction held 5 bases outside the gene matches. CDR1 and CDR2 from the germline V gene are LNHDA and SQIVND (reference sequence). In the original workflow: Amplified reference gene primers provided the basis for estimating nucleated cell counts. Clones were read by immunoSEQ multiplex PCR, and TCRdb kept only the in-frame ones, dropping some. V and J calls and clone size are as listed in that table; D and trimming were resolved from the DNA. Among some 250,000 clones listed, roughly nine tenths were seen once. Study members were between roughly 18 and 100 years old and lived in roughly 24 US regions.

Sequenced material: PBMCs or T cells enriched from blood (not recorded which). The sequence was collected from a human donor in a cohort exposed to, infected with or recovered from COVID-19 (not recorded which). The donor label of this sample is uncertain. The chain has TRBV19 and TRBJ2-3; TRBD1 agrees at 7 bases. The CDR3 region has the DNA TGTGCCAGTAGCCTCGGGACAGACACAGATACGCAGTATTTT. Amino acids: CASSLGTDTDTQYF.